These 8 T cell receptor beta chains share one sample of origin, sequenced in a study of blood T cell repertoires in COVID-19. Assay: immunoSEQ multiplex PCR; the TCRdb copy retains only in-frame clones and omits some. The sample carries roughly 340,000 clones, approximately 90% recorded once. Sequenced input: peripheral blood. These receptors originate from a woman in her late teens or twenties who had recovered from COVID-19.

This chain joins TRBV28 and TRBJ1-1; tentative D call: TRBD1 (5 bases). The CDR3 covers 13 residues. Trimming stripped 6 bases from V and 0 bases from J, with 8 bases between. The germline V gene encodes CDR1 MDHEN and CDR2 SYDVKM. In nucleotides, the CDR3 is TGTGCCAGCAGAAAGGGGATGAACACTGAAGCTTTCTTT. Encoded protein: CASRKGMNTEAFF.

This sequence joins TRBV6-5 and TRBJ1-2; the D gene is possibly TRBD1 (6 bases). The CDR3 sequence is 15 residues long. Trimming shortened V by 4 bases and J by 3 bases, and 15 bases separated the two germline ends. CDR1 is MNHEY, CDR2 SVGAGI, per germline. In DNA form, the CDR3 reads TGTGCCAGCAGTTCCACAGGGTTTGGAGACTATGGCTACACCTTC. Protein: CASSSTGFGDYGYTF.

The DNA of the CDR3 is TGTGCCAGCAGCTTGGACAGGGGATACACAGATACGCAGTATTTT. Residues: CASSLDRGYTDTQYF. The genes are TRBV5-6 and TRBJ2-3, with 7 bases that match TRBD1. The V and J ends lost 0 bases and 2 bases, in that order; junction bases with no gene match: 3. Germline V CDR1 and CDR2: SGHDT, YYEEEE. This CDR3 spans 15 amino acids.

The chain carries TRBV11-3 and TRBJ1-1; 12 bases are a match to TRBD1. Per the germline V gene, CDR1 is SGHNT and CDR2 is YENEEA. CDR3 size: 17 residues. The ends lost 1 base at V and 3 bases at J; junction bases unmatched: 6. The CDR3 region is CASSLGDRGQGDTEAFF. CDR3 nucleotide sequence: TGTGCCAGCAGCTTAGGGGACAGGGGGCAGGGGGACACTGAAGCTTTCTTT.

This chain links TRBV29-1 with TRBJ1-1; D possibly corresponds to TRBD1 (5 bases). The V gene lost 4 bases and the J gene lost 1 base, with 10 bases spanning the gap. The germline CDR1 and CDR2 sequences are SQVTM and ANQGSEA. This CDR3 region has 13 residues. CDR3 protein: CSVAGQGNTEAFF. Here the CDR3 DNA reads TGCAGCGTTGCAGGCCAGGGGAACACTGAAGCTTTCTTT.

The genes are TRBV19 and TRBJ2-1; D possibly corresponds to TRBD2 (5 bases). Germline V lookup: CDR1 LNHDA, CDR2 SQIVND (reference sequence). The CDR3 has 18 amino acids. V was clipped by 9 bases and J by 0 bases, with 24 bases between them. CDR3 sequence reads: CASTSPSGGSYSYNEQFF. The CDR3 DNA sequence: TGTGCCAGCACCTCACCCTCTGGCGGGTCCTACTCCTACAATGAGCAGTTCTTC.

The chain couples TRBV27 to TRBJ2-1, with D perhaps TRBD2 (6 bases). The V end lost 7 bases, the J end lost 7 bases, and 14 bases lay between the germline ends. CDR3 length: 13 amino acids. Per the germline V gene, CDR1 is MNHEY and CDR2 is SMNVEV (reference sequence). The CDR3 is CASTQGGWNEQFF. The DNA for the CDR3 is TGTGCCAGCACCCAGGGAGGTTGGAATGAGCAGTTCTTC.

CDR3 in amino acids: CASSLGRGGQRRGNEKLFF. CDR3 nucleotide sequence: TGTGCCAGCAGCTTAGGCCGGGGGGGCCAGAGAAGAGGGAATGAAAAACTGTTTTTT. The V gene is TRBV13, the J gene TRBJ1-4; D might be TRBD1 (6 bases). Germline CDR1 PRHDT, CDR2 FYEKMQ (reference sequence). V dropped 0 bases and J dropped 5 bases, with 22 bases sitting between them. The CDR3 consists of 19 residues. The full variable domain, in which reference TRBV13 and TRBJ1-4 provide the parts outside the CDR3, is AAGVIQSPRHLIKEKRETATLKCYPIPRHDTVYWYQQGPGQDPQFLISFYEKMQSDKGSIPDRFSAQQFSDYHSELNMSSLELGDSALYFCASSLGRGGQRRGNEKLFFGSGTQLSVL.